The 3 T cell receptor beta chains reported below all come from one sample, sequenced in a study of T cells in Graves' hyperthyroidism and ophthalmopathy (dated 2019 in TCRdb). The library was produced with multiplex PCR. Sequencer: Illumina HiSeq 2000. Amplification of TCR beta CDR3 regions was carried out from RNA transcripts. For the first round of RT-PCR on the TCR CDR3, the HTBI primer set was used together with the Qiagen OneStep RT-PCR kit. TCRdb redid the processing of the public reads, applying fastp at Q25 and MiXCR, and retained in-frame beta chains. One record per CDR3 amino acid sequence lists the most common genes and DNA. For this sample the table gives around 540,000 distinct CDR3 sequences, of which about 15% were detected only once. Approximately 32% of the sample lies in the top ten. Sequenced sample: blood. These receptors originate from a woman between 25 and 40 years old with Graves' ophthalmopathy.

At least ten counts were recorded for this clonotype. The CDR3 is CASKSVNRAGGNTIYF. CDR3 bases: TGTGCCAGCAAATCGGTCAACAGGGCTGGTGGAAACACCATATATTTT. J is TRBJ1-3 and V is TRBV6-1; weak D call: TRBD1 (6 bases). CDR1 MNHNS and CDR2 SASEGT come from the germline V gene. The CDR3 is 16 residues long. The V end was cut by 7 bases, the J end by 3 bases, with 19 bases between.

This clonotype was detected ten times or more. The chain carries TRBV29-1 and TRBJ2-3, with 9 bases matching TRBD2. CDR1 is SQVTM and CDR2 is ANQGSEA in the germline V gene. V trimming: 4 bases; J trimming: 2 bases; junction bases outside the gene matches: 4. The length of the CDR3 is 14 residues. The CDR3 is CSVGGLAPTDTQYF. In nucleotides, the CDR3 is TGCAGCGTTGGTGGACTAGCGCCCACAGATACGCAGTATTTT.

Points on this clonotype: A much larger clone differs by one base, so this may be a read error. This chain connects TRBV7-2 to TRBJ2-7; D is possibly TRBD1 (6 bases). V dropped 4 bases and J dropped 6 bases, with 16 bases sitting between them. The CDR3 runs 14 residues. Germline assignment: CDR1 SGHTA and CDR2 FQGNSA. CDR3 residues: CASSCLQGVAEQYF. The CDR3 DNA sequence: TGTGCCAGCAGCTGCCTACAGGGAGTGGCCGAGCAGTACTTC.